This T cell receptor beta chain was captured by sequencing in a study of metastatic and nonmetastatic thyroid tumors. Study overall: From malignant and benign thyroid patients, repertoires in blood and in tumor or nodule tissue were compared.

Thyroid surgery had not been preceded by any treatment in any patient. Study-level points and caveats: In both blood and tumor samples, TCR beta diversity was reported significantly higher for malignant than benign nodules.

Germline-derived CDR1 and CDR2 are GTSNPN and SVGIG (reference sequence). The CDR3 runs 12 residues. Deletions cut 0 bases from V and 7 bases from J, with 10 bases between. In the original analysis: Building a distant-metastasis classifier for papillary thyroid cancer drew on CDR3 differences across clinicopathological groups. TCRdb redid the clone calls on the PCR reads using MiXCR. Here the V and J calls rest on TCRdb's processing, not on the authors' analysis. The sample has 30,000 to 40,000 clones, approximately 15% seen once. This clone was observed many times. No antigen is known for it. What was sequenced was blood. The chain couples TRBV30 to TRBJ2-7; D may correspond to TRBD1 or TRBD2 (5 bases each). The sequence came from a male donor with papillary thyroid cancer or a benign thyroid nodule (not recorded which). Some clones in this sample may be carry-over from other donors' samples. The CDR3 DNA sequence: TGTGCCTGGAGTGTGGGACCCCTGGAGCAGTACTTC. Its translation: CAWSVGPLEQYF.